The source of this T cell receptor beta chain is a study of T cells in Graves' hyperthyroidism and ophthalmopathy. Germline CDR1 and CDR2: MNHEY and SVGAGI. V lost 1 base and J lost 1, with 20 bases in between. This CDR3 has 19 residues. Researchers took RNA transcripts and amplified the TCR beta CDR3 regions from them. When the TCR CDR3 underwent first-round RT-PCR, the HTBI primer set was used. TCRdb processed the multiplex PCR reads anew with MiXCR; each CDR3 protein has one entry. This table has 500,000 to 800,000 distinct CDR3 sequences, about 45% appearing once. The rearrangement joins TRBV6-5 to TRBJ1-5; TRBD1 might be the D (5 bases). The source material was peripheral blood or thyroid tissue (not recorded which). This receptor was identified in an adult man with Graves' disease, either hyperthyroidism or ophthalmopathy (not recorded which). The CDR3 coding sequence is TGTGCCAGCAGTTACTTCCTGAACACCGGGAGGGACAGCAATCAGCCCCAGCATTTT. This encodes CASSYFLNTGRDSNQPQHF.